Presented here are 24 T cell receptor beta chains from one specimen sequenced in a study of blood T cell repertoires in COVID-19 (TCRdb year 2020). Libraries were prepared through the immunoSEQ multiplex PCR assay. As stored in TCRdb, this immuneACCESS dataset retains in-frame rearrangements with V and J assigned. A fraction of the clones does not appear; measured against another copy, unresolved V genes explain less than half of the discrepancy, and the remainder lacks a known reason. In this sample the table shows under 100,000 clones, about 85% of which occur a single time. The ten most abundant clones make up 2.5% to 3.5% of the sample. Sequencing used peripheral blood. These receptors all come from a woman of 80 years or more with COVID-19, enrolled during active disease.

This chain uses TRBV7-2 with TRBJ1-1, with 8 bases that match TRBD1. Losses at the gene ends were 5 bases for V and 3 bases for J; bases not matched to a gene: 5. This CDR3 is built from 14 residues. Germline V gives CDR1 SGHTA, CDR2 FQGNSA. The CDR3 reads CASSQGAYYTEAFF. DNA of the CDR3: TGTGCCAGCAGCCAGGGGGCTTATTACACTGAAGCTTTCTTT.

This clone was detected a few times. This rearrangement joins TRBV6-1 to TRBJ1-2; D might be TRBD1 (5 bases). This CDR3 has 15 residues. Trimming cost V 2 bases and J 3 bases, with 13 bases left between them. Germline-derived CDR1 and CDR2 are MNHNS and SASEGT. CDR3 sequence: CASSEMAGLHYGYTF. CDR3 nucleotide sequence: TGTGCCAGCAGTGAAATGGCAGGGCTGCACTATGGCTACACCTTC.

Only one count was recorded for this clone. This chain connects TRBV5-1 to TRBJ2-6, with D possibly being TRBD2 (5 bases). V lost 0 bases to trimming and J lost 1 base, with 11 bases between them. The length of the CDR3 is 17 residues. The germline V gene has CDR1 SGHRS and CDR2 YFSETQ. The CDR3 reads CASSLAIGVSGANVLTF. The CDR3 DNA reads as TGCGCCAGCAGCTTGGCCATCGGGGTGTCTGGGGCCAACGTCCTGACTTTC.

This clone was detected only a few times. V and J are TRBV29-1 and TRBJ1-1; D may be TRBD1 (6 bases). Germline values: CDR1 SQVTM, CDR2 ANQGSEA. The CDR3 runs 12 residues. Trimming took off 5 bases at V and 3 bases at J, with 10 bases between the two ends. The CDR3 DNA sequence: TGCAGCGTTCACAGGGCGCACACTGAAGCTTTCTTT. Protein product: CSVHRAHTEAFF.

This chain joins TRBV10-3 and TRBJ1-4, with D possibly TRBD1 on 6 matching bases. Trimming pared 6 bases from V and 5 bases from J, leaving 16 bases between. The CDR3 has 15 amino acids. CDR1 and CDR2 (germline): ENHRY, SYGVKD. CDR3: CAISANRVENEKLFF. As DNA, the CDR3 is TGTGCCATCAGCGCCAACAGGGTGGAGAATGAAAAACTGTTTTTT.

The chain couples TRBV30 to TRBJ1-6; D is unresolved. There are 13 residues in the CDR3. Germline CDR1 GTSNPN, CDR2 SVGIG (reference sequence). Deletions cut 2 bases from V and 9 bases from J, with 11 bases between. As DNA, the CDR3 is TGTGCCTGGAGTCTCTCCGGAGGTTCACCCCTCCACTTT. This codes for CAWSLSGGSPLHF.

The chain couples TRBV18 to TRBJ1-2; TRBD1 is a possible D gene (6 bases). CDR1 and CDR2 from the germline V gene are KGHSH and LQKENI. V was shortened by 2 bases and J by 6 bases, with 19 bases between the two germline ends. This CDR3 has 16 residues. CDR3 nucleotides: TGTGCCAGCTCACCAAGTACTGGGGGCTTGAGAAATGGCTACACCTTC. Protein product: CASSPSTGGLRNGYTF.

CDR3: CASSLGQGSTNYGYTF. The CDR3 bases are TGTGCCAGCAGTCTAGGACAGGGGTCAACTAACTATGGCTACACCTTC. The chain couples TRBV28 to TRBJ1-2; TRBD1 matches 9 bases. J was trimmed by 0 bases and V by 5 bases; bases with no gene match: 7. Germline CDR1 is MDHEN and CDR2 is SYDVKM. The CDR3 covers 16 residues.

The gene calls are TRBV6-1 and TRBJ2-7; 7 bases are shared with TRBD1. The CDR3 runs to 16 residues. The trim removed 2 bases at V and 3 bases at J, leaving 10 bases unmatched. Per germline, CDR1 MNHNS and CDR2 SASEGT. CDR3 in DNA: TGTGCCAGCAGTGAAATCGTGGGACAGACCCTCTACGAGCAGTACTTC. Its protein product is CASSEIVGQTLYEQYF.

V gene TRBV2 combines with J gene TRBJ1-2; 9 bases are shared with TRBD1. This CDR3 has 14 amino acids. Germline-derived CDR1 and CDR2 are SNHLY and FYNNEI. The ends lost 4 bases at V and 4 bases at J; junction bases unmatched: 4. The CDR3 sequence is CASSVVTGGYGYTF. CDR3 DNA: TGTGCCAGCAGTGTAGTGACAGGGGGCTATGGCTACACCTTC.

The CDR3 loop is CSVERGGETQYF. CDR3 in DNA: TGCAGCGTTGAGAGGGGGGGGGAGACCCAGTACTTC. The genes are TRBV29-1 and TRBJ2-5, with D possibly matching TRBD2 (7 bases). This CDR3 is 12 amino acids long. V shed 3 bases and J shed 5 bases, with 10 bases lying between them. Germline lookup yields CDR1 SQVTM and CDR2 ANQGSEA.

The rearrangement joins TRBV6-6 to TRBJ2-7; 9 nucleotides align to TRBD2. Looked up from germline, CDR1 is MNHNY and CDR2 is SVGAGI (reference sequence). This CDR3 spans 15 amino acids. J gave up 0 bases and V 2 bases, and 2 bases lay outside the gene matches. CDR3 DNA: TGTGCCAGCAGTTACCCGCGGGAGGGCTCCTACGAGCAGTACTTC. This codes for CASSYPREGSYEQYF.

This sequence joins TRBV5-5 and TRBJ1-4, with 12 bases identical to TRBD1. This CDR3 spans 17 amino acids. Losses at the gene ends were 5 bases for V and 5 bases for J; bases not matched to a gene: 10. Germline V gene lookup returns CDR1 SGHKS and CDR2 YYEKEE (reference sequence). CDR3 in amino acids: CASRAGTGGAWNEKLFF. The CDR3 bases are TGTGCCAGCAGGGCCGGGACAGGGGGCGCGTGGAATGAAAAACTGTTTTTT. The complete variable domain, with remaining parts taken from reference TRBV5-5 and TRBJ1-4, reads DAGVTQSPTHLIKTRGQQVTLRCSPISGHKSVSWYQQVLGQGPQFIFQYYEKEERGRGNFPDRFSARQFPNYSSELNVNALLLGDSALYLCASRAGTGGAWNEKLFFGSGTQLSVL.

This chain links TRBV6-5 with TRBJ2-5; possible D gene TRBD1, 5 bases. Trimming removed 6 bases at V and 4 bases at J, with 18 bases between. CDR3 size: 15 residues. Germline V gives CDR1 MNHEY, CDR2 SVGAGI. The CDR3 DNA follows: TGTGCCAGCAGCTCCGACCGTGGGGCCGCAGAGACCCAGTACTTC. Its translation is CASSSDRGAAETQYF.

The CDR3 nucleotides read TGTGCCAGCAGTTTAGACAGGCGGAATGAAAAACTGTTTTTT. Residues: CASSLDRRNEKLFF. The V and J genes are TRBV5-6 and TRBJ1-4; possible D gene TRBD1, 6 bases. The CDR3 spans 14 residues. V lost 5 bases, J lost 5 bases, and 13 bases lay in between. Germline V lookup: CDR1 SGHDT, CDR2 YYEEEE.

This clone came up once. The chain links TRBV18 to TRBJ2-1, with TRBD1 identical over 7 bases. Germline lookup yields CDR1 KGHSH and CDR2 LQKENI. V shed 2 bases and J 3 bases; nucleotides not matched to a gene: 4. The CDR3 has 15 residues. The CDR3, as DNA: TGTGCCAGCTCACCAGGACGGGACAGCTACAATGAGCAGTTCTTC. Translating gives CASSPGRDSYNEQFF.

This chain joins TRBV6-5 and TRBJ1-2; D is possibly TRBD1 (6 bases). Germline values: CDR1 MNHEY, CDR2 SVGAGI. V lost 0 bases and J lost 10, with 15 bases in between. CDR3 length equals 14 residues. CDR3 protein: CASSYSIYEGDYTF. In DNA, the CDR3 is TGTGCCAGCAGTTACTCGATTTACGAGGGGGACTACACCTTC.

V gene TRBV12-5 combines with J gene TRBJ1-3; 8 bases are a match to TRBD1. Germline V lookup: CDR1 LGHNT, CDR2 FRNRAP. The CDR3 is made up of 13 amino acids. Unmatched junction bases numbered 5, after V lost 5 bases and J lost 8 bases. As DNA, the CDR3 is TGTGCTAGTGGTCTGACAGGGGTAGACACCATATATTTT. This encodes CASGLTGVDTIYF.

Only a few counts were recorded for this clone. The chain uses TRBV13 and TRBJ2-7, with TRBD1 matching 8 bases. Germline lookup yields CDR1 PRHDT and CDR2 FYEKMQ (reference sequence). Trimming took 6 bases from V and 5 from J; bases not matched to a gene: 9. CDR3 length: 14 amino acids. Here the CDR3 reads CASSPEDRENEQYF. The CDR3 DNA follows: TGTGCCAGCAGTCCGGAGGACAGGGAAAACGAGCAGTACTTC.

The CDR3 sequence: CASSLLTQETQYF. CDR3 sequence (DNA): TGCGCCAGCAGTTTACTAACGCAAGAGACCCAGTACTTC. This chain links TRBV5-1 with TRBJ2-5; D unclear. V lost 5 bases and J lost 2, with 10 bases in between. Looked up from germline, CDR1 is SGHRS and CDR2 is YFSETQ. The CDR3 totals 13 residues.

Only one count was recorded for this clone. The chain carries TRBV21-1 and TRBJ1-1; TRBD1 reflects the table's D call only, with no check against the DNA. TRBV21-1 has pseudogene status. The CDR3 covers 15 residues. The CDR3 loop reads CASSRRQGPDTEAFF. The CDR3, as DNA: TGTGCCAGCAGCCGACGACAGGGGCCTGACACTGAAGCTTTCTTT.

The J gene is TRBJ2-3, the V gene TRBV4-3; 7 positions agree with TRBD2. V dropped 0 bases and J dropped 1; count of bases not matched to a gene: 4. The CDR3 loop spans 16 amino acids. Germline values: CDR1 LGHNA, CDR2 YSLEER. Written as DNA, the CDR3 is TGCGCCAGCAGCCAAGAAGCGGGATGGGGCACAGATACGCAGTATTTT. Translating it yields CASSQEAGWGTDTQYF.

This chain connects TRBV10-3 to TRBJ2-5; D is possibly TRBD2 (6 bases). The CDR3 is 14 residues long. The V end lost 0 bases, the J end lost 4 bases, and 9 bases lay between the germline ends. Germline CDR1 ENHRY, CDR2 SYGVKD. CDR3 DNA: TGTGCCATCAGTGAGTCTTTGCGGGGAGAGACCCAGTACTTC. Translating it yields CAISESLRGETQYF.

The CDR3 nucleotides read TGTGCCAGCAGCGTAGGGACAGCGGGAGGCCTTAGCACAGATACGCAGTATTTT. This gives the protein CASSVGTAGGLSTDTQYF. The chain has TRBV9 and TRBJ2-3; TRBD2 matches 9 bases. The V segment lost 0 bases and the J segment 0 bases; nucleotides outside the gene matches: 8. Germline V gives CDR1 SGDLS, CDR2 YYNGEE. This CDR3 has 18 amino acids.